This is a list of T cell receptor beta chains from one sample in a study of blood T cell repertoires in COVID-19. Assay used: immunoSEQ multiplex PCR; TCRdb lists only in-frame clones, some missing. The data hold roughly 200,000 clones, with approximately 82% observed a single time. The material sequenced was peripheral blood. The receptors derive from a man in his forties with active or convalescent COVID-19. CDR3s include the opening cysteine and the closing phenylalanine or tryptophan. The D gene is left open where the match is weak. The size of a clone is reported for some rows only, either as once, few or many, or as a class for expanded clones.

D	V	J	size	length	CDR3	DNA
NA	TRBV11-2	TRBJ2-2	few	14	CASSILAITGELFF	TGTGCCAGCAGCATTCTAGCTATCACCGGGGAGCTGTTTTTT
NA	TRBV7-9	TRBJ2-3	NA	16	CASSLGEGGHTDTQYF	TGTGCCAGCAGCTTAGGTGAAGGGGGACACACAGATACGCAGTATTTT
TRBD2	TRBV6-1	TRBJ2-2	NA	17	CASSANPLAGGTGELFF	TGTGCCAGCAGTGCTAACCCGTTAGCGGGAGGCACCGGGGAGCTGTTTTTT
NA	TRBV28	TRBJ1-2	NA	11	CASSEPYGYTF	TGTGCCAGCAGCGAGCCCTATGGCTACACCTTC
TRBD1	TRBV4-1	TRBJ1-2	NA	17	CASSPRGQGKLFYGYTF	TGCGCCAGCAGCCCGCGGGGACAGGGTAAACTTTTTTATGGCTACACCTTC
NA	TRBV11-3	TRBJ2-3	few	15	CASSSRDTDTDTQYF	TGTGCCAGCAGCTCCCGGGACACCGACACAGATACGCAGTATTTT
NA	TRBV24-1	TRBJ1-2	NA	15	CATSDPVGGSYGYTF	TGTGCCACCAGTGACCCGGTCGGGGGGTCCTATGGCTACACCTTC
TRBD1	TRBV15	TRBJ2-5	NA	14	CATSRGGGEETQYF	TGTGCCACCAGCAGAGGAGGGGGCGAAGAGACCCAGTACTTC
TRBD1	TRBV29-1	TRBJ1-2	NA	12	CSGFNRGEGYTF	TGCAGCGGCTTCAACAGGGGGGAGGGCTACACCTTC
TRBD1	TRBV4-2	TRBJ1-5	NA	21	CASSPTEGLRQGAPGWQPQHF	TGTGCCAGCAGCCCTACGGAAGGGTTAAGACAGGGGGCCCCGGGATGGCAGCCCCAGCATTTT
NA	TRBV7-9	TRBJ1-6	NA	18	CASSLTDSLSSYNSPLHF	TGTGCCAGCAGCTTGACTGACAGCCTGAGCTCCTATAATTCACCCCTCCACTTT
NA	TRBV20-1	TRBJ2-1	NA	11	CSAPLRYEQFF	TGCAGTGCTCCCCTCCGGTATGAGCAGTTCTTC
NA	TRBV12-3/TRBV12-4	TRBJ1-1	once	11	CASSSTGTAFF	TGTGCCAGCAGCTCGACAGGCACGGCTTTCTTT
TRBD1	TRBV14	TRBJ2-6	NA	20	CASSQAESGGFLSGANVLTF	TGTGCCAGCAGCCAAGCTGAGTCAGGGGGCTTTCTGTCTGGGGCCAACGTCCTGACTTTC
TRBD1	TRBV19	TRBJ2-3	NA	15	CASSTRTGETDTQYF	TGTGCCAGTAGTACCCGGACAGGGGAAACAGATACGCAGTATTTT
TRBD1	TRBV5-1	TRBJ2-2	NA	16	CASRRGQPTNTGELFF	TGCGCCAGCAGAAGGGGGCAGCCTACGAACACCGGGGAGCTGTTTTTT